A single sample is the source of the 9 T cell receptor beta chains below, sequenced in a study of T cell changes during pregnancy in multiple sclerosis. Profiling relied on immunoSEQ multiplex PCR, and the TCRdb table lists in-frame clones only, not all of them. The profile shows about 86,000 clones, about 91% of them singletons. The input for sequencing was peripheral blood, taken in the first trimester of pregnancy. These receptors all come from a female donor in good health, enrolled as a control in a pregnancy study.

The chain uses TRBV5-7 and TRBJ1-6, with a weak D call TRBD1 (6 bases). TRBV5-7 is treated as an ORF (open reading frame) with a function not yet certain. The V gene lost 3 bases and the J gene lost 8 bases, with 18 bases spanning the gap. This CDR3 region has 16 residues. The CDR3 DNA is TGTGCCAGCAGCTCCTCCGGGACAACATCGGATTCACCCCTCCACTTT. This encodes CASSSSGTTSDSPLHF.

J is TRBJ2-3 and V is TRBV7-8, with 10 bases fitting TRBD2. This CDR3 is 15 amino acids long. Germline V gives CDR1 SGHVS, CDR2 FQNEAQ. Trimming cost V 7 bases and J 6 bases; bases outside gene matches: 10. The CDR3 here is CASISGLLAGDTQYF. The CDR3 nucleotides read TGTGCCAGCATCTCCGGCCTACTAGCGGGGGATACGCAGTATTTT.

CDR3 DNA sequence: TGTGCCAGCAGTGATGTGGGAGGGCGGATCCAAGAGACCCAGTACTTC. It translates to CASSDVGGRIQETQYF. The V gene is TRBV25-1, the J gene TRBJ2-5; TRBD2 aligns across 7 bases. This CDR3 spans 16 amino acids. V was pared by 3 bases and J by 1 base, with 8 bases of the junction left unmatched. Germline CDR1 is MGHDK and CDR2 is SYGVNS.

Here the CDR3 DNA reads TGTGCCAGCTCACCATATAAAGCGGGTGAGCAGTTCTTC. Amino acids: CASSPYKAGEQFF. The gene calls are TRBV18 and TRBJ2-1, with D perhaps TRBD2 (6 bases). Trimming pared 2 bases from V and 9 bases from J, leaving 11 bases between. This CDR3 comprises 13 residues. The germline V gene has CDR1 KGHSH and CDR2 LQKENI.

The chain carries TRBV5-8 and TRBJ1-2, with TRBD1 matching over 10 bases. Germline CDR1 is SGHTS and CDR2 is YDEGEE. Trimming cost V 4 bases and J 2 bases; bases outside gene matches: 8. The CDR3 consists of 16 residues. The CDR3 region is CASSPGTGDGNYGYTF. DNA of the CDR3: TGTGCCAGCAGCCCCGGGACAGGGGATGGAAACTATGGCTACACCTTC.

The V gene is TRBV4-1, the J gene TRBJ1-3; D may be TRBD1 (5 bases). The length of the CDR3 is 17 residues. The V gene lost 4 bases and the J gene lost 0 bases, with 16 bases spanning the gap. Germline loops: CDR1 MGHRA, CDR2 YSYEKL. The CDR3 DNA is TGCGCCAGCAGCCCCTCGACAGCCGGTCTCTCTGGAAACACCATATATTTT. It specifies CASSPSTAGLSGNTIYF.

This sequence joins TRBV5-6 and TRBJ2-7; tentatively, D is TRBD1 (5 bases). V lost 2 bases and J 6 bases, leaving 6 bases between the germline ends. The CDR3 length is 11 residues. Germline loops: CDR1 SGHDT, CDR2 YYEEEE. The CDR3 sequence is CASSFRAEQYF. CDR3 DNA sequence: TGTGCCAGCAGCTTCAGGGCCGAGCAGTACTTC.

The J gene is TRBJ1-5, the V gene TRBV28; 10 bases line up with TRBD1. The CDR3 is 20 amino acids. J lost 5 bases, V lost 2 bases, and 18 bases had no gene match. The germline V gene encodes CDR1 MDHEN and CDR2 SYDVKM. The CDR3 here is CASSLDGGEVRQGAYQPQHF. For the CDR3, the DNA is TGTGCCAGCAGTTTAGATGGGGGTGAGGTAAGACAGGGGGCGTATCAGCCCCAGCATTTT.

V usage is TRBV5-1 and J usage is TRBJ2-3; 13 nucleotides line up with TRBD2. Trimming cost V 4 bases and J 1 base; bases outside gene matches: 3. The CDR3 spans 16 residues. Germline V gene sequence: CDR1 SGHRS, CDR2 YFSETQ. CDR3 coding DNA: TGCGCCAGCAGCCACGGACTAGCGGGGGGCACAGATACGCAGTATTTT. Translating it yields CASSHGLAGGTDTQYF.